The 26 T cell receptor beta chains below come from one sample, sequenced in a study of CD4 and CD8 cells across lung adenocarcinoma regions. TCRdb used MiXCR to reprocess the PCR reads, holding one entry per CDR3 protein. This sample has about 17,000 distinct CDR3 sequences, with 46% found just once. Sequenced sample: CD4+ T cells from the margin of a lung tumor. These receptors were taken from a male donor with lung adenocarcinoma. The CD4 and CD8 labels of this study may be unreliable.

The rearrangement links TRBV4-1 to TRBJ2-4; perhaps D is TRBD1 or TRBD2 (6 bases each). The CDR3 has 14 amino acids. Per germline, CDR1 MGHRA and CDR2 YSYEKL. The CDR3: CGGTAMGGKDTQYF. The CDR3 DNA is TGCGGCGGCACGGCGATGGGGGGCAAAGATACGCAGTACTTC.

This clonotype has ten or more counts. The J gene is TRBJ2-1, the V gene TRBV2; D uncertain. Trimming shortened V by 4 bases and J by 2 bases, and 12 bases separated the two germline ends. This CDR3 comprises 15 residues. Germline V gene lookup returns CDR1 SNHLY and CDR2 FYNNEI. The CDR3 here is CASSAGGIAYNEQFF. Written as DNA, the CDR3 is TGTGCCAGCAGTGCAGGTGGGATCGCCTACAATGAGCAGTTCTTC.

CDR3 nucleotide sequence: TGTGCCAGCAGTTTAGCGGGGATGGCCCCCAAAGATACGCAGTATTTT. Translating gives CASSLAGMAPKDTQYF. The chain uses TRBV27 and TRBJ2-3, with D possibly being TRBD2 (6 bases). Trimming shortened V by 2 bases and J by 5 bases, and 17 bases separated the two germline ends. Per germline, CDR1 MNHEY and CDR2 SMNVEV (reference sequence). The CDR3 has 16 residues.

Here the CDR3 reads CASSRDPDQETQYF. CDR3 sequence (DNA): TGTGCCAGCAGCCGGGACCCTGATCAAGAGACCCAGTACTTC. The chain recombines TRBV6-1 with TRBJ2-5; perhaps D is TRBD1 or TRBD2 (5 bases each). V gave up 6 bases and J gave up 2 bases, with 13 bases separating them. CDR3 length equals 14 residues. Looked up from germline, CDR1 is MNHNS and CDR2 is SASEGT.

V is TRBV6-5 and J is TRBJ2-1; 8 bases fit TRBD2. The germline V gene encodes CDR1 MNHEY and CDR2 SVGAGI. V trimming: 5 bases; J trimming: 10 bases; junction bases outside the gene matches: 10. This CDR3 has 14 amino acids. In nucleotides, the CDR3 is TGTGCCAGCAGTCCTTGGGGCGGGAGGAAAGAGCAGTTCTTC. It translates to CASSPWGGRKEQFF.

This clonotype is a singleton in its sample. The chain uses TRBV7-6 and TRBJ2-1; perhaps TRBD1 as D (6 bases). The CDR3 runs to 15 residues. V was shortened by 3 bases and J by 6 bases, with 15 bases between the two germline ends. CDR1 SGHVS and CDR2 FNYEAQ come from the germline V gene. The CDR3 DNA reads as TGTGCCAGCAGCTTGCGGAGAAACAGGGTCAATGAGCAGTTCTTC. Amino acid sequence: CASSLRRNRVNEQFF.

This clonotype was seen repeatedly, ten times or more. V usage is TRBV24-1 and J usage is TRBJ2-3; D ambiguous. Germline V gene data show CDR1 as KGHDR and CDR2 as SFDVKD. V lost 5 bases and J lost 1, with 3 bases in between. The CDR3 consists of 12 residues. In DNA form, the CDR3 reads TGTGCCACCAGTGGGGGCACAGATACGCAGTATTTT. Protein: CATSGGTDTQYF.

This clonotype is termed medium-sized. The genes are TRBV6-5 and TRBJ2-5; 9 bases match TRBD1. Matching the DNA end better, TRBJ2-7 makes the J call doubtful. The CDR3 length is 14 residues. Germline V CDR1 and CDR2: MNHEY, SVGAGI. The chain's CDR3 is CASSYYRGRYEQYF. The CDR3 nucleotides read TGTGCCAGCAGTTACTACAGGGGGCGCTACGAGCAGTACTTC.

This clonotype was observed at least ten times. The chain recombines TRBV14 with TRBJ2-1; D gene ambiguous. Trimming left V 0 bases short and J 12 bases short, with 9 bases between. CDR3 length: 12 residues. Germline values: CDR1 SGHDN, CDR2 FVKESK. CDR3 residues: CASSQDPGSQFF. The CDR3 nucleotides read TGTGCCAGCAGCCAAGATCCGGGCTCGCAGTTCTTC.

CDR3 region: CARGDGGRDRETQYF. Here the CDR3 DNA reads TGTGCCAGGGGTGACGGGGGCCGTGACCGAGAGACCCAGTACTTC. This chain connects TRBV6-1 to TRBJ2-1; D is perhaps TRBD1 or TRBD2 (6 bases each). The J call may not be correct, given that the DNA end is closer to TRBJ2-5. Germline V gene data show CDR1 as MNHNS and CDR2 as SASEGT. This CDR3 spans 15 amino acids.

The genes are TRBV10-3 and TRBJ2-3; D may be TRBD1 or TRBD2 (5 bases each). Germline assignment: CDR1 ENHRY and CDR2 SYGVKD. V lost 11 bases and J 0 bases, leaving 18 bases between the germline ends. This CDR3 contains 15 residues. CDR3 nucleotides: TGTGCCCGGGGCCTCCAGTCCGGGAGCACAGATACGCAGTATTTT. Its translation is CARGLQSGSTDTQYF.

In its sample, this clonotype was seen many times. The rearrangement uses TRBV6-1 and TRBJ2-7; no clear D. Trimming pared 2 bases from V and 2 bases from J, leaving 10 bases between. The length of the CDR3 is 14 residues. Per germline, CDR1 MNHNS and CDR2 SASEGT. CDR3 residues: CASSELPGTYEQYF. DNA for the CDR3: TGTGCCAGCAGTGAACTCCCCGGCACCTACGAGCAGTACTTC.

The chain uses TRBV27 and TRBJ2-3, with TRBD2 as a possible D gene (6 bases). Per the germline V gene, CDR1 is MNHEY and CDR2 is SMNVEV (reference sequence). V shed 10 bases and J shed 3 bases, with 14 bases lying between them. This CDR3 has 13 residues. The CDR3 region is CATRWAGTDTQYF. The CDR3 nucleotides read TGTGCCACGAGGTGGGCGGGAACAGATACGCAGTATTTT.

This clonotype showed up just a few times. This CDR3 is CAWSVGLAGNTDTQYF. The CDR3, as DNA: TGTGCCTGGAGTGTAGGACTAGCGGGAAACACAGATACGCAGTATTTT. The chain combines TRBV30 with TRBJ2-3; 12 bases align to TRBD2. Germline V gene data show CDR1 as GTSNPN and CDR2 as SVGIG (reference sequence). Germline trimming cut 0 bases from V and 2 bases from J; bases unmatched to any gene: 3. This CDR3 contains 16 residues.

V usage is TRBV6-1 and J usage is TRBJ2-1; D is uncertain. This CDR3 spans 15 amino acids. Germline assignment: CDR1 MNHNS and CDR2 SASEGT. The ends were cut back, 1 base at V and 4 bases at J, with 11 bases in the middle. For the CDR3, the DNA is TGTGCCAGCAGTGAAGATAATAGCAAATACAATGAGCAGTTCTTC. Amino acid sequence: CASSEDNSKYNEQFF.

This clonotype was counted between two and nine times. The gene calls are TRBV6-1 and TRBJ2-1, with 10 bases matching TRBD2. Germline CDR1 reads MNHNS; CDR2 reads SASEGT. Unmatched junction bases numbered 0, after V lost 5 bases and J lost 2 bases. This CDR3 is 14 amino acids long. This CDR3 reads CASSSGGAYNEQFF. CDR3 in DNA: TGTGCCAGCAGTAGCGGGGGGGCCTACAATGAGCAGTTCTTC.

The chain combines TRBV5-4 with TRBJ2-1; TRBD1 or TRBD2 may be the D gene (6 bases each). The end of the DNA aligns better with TRBJ2-5, so the J call may be wrong. CDR1 and CDR2 from the germline V gene are SGHNT and YYREEE (reference sequence). The CDR3 runs to 14 residues. The CDR3 loop reads CASSLAGAGETQYF. DNA for the CDR3: TGTGCCAGCAGCTTGGCGGGGGCCGGGGAGACCCAGTACTTC.

This clonotype has a handful of counts. V usage is TRBV4-2 and J usage is TRBJ2-7; TRBD1 agrees at 8 bases. This CDR3 has 14 amino acids. Germline V CDR1 and CDR2: LGHNA, YNFKEQ. J gave up 5 bases and V 5 bases, and 8 bases lay outside the gene matches. CDR3 sequence (DNA): TGTGCCAGCAGCGTCAGACAGGGGTGGGACGAGCAGTACTTC. It is translated as CASSVRQGWDEQYF.

This chain links TRBV7-9 with TRBJ1-2; D is perhaps TRBD1 (6 bases). Trimming shortened V by 3 bases and J by 8 bases, and 16 bases separated the two germline ends. The CDR3 is 14 amino acids. Looked up from germline, CDR1 is SEHNR and CDR2 is FQNEAQ (reference sequence). CDR3 residues: CASSFAGDSRGYTF. The CDR3 coding sequence is TGTGCCAGCAGCTTTGCAGGGGATTCCCGGGGCTACACCTTC.

In its sample, this clonotype was seen a few times. This clone may be a read error of a much larger clone one base away. V usage is TRBV9 and J usage is TRBJ2-1, with a tentative D call TRBD2 (5 bases). Trimming left V 0 bases short and J 10 bases short, with 14 bases between. The germline gives CDR1 SGDLS, CDR2 YYNGEE. The CDR3 runs to 14 residues. The CDR3 nucleotides read TGTGCCAGCAGCGTAGCGCCGGGGTATAACGAGCAGTTCTTC. Its protein is CASSVAPGYNEQFF.

This clonotype showed up many times. Given the absence of the conserved phenylalanine or tryptophan at the CDR3 end, a read error is likely. The limits of the CDR3 on the DNA are not certain, so only TCRdb's listed CDR3 is given. The chain recombines TRBV27 with TRBJ2-1; the listed D gene, TRBD1, was not tested against the DNA. Germline assignment: CDR1 MNHEY and CDR2 SMNVEV (reference sequence). The CDR3 is made up of 10 amino acids, end residues included. The chain's CDR3 is CAKTMGRVIL.

This rearrangement joins TRBV9 to TRBJ2-1; 9 nucleotides match TRBD2. Per germline, CDR1 SGDLS and CDR2 YYNGEE. The CDR3 length is 16 residues. Unmatched junction bases numbered 12, after V lost 2 bases and J lost 9 bases. The CDR3: CASSVGTGAGGGEQFF. The CDR3 DNA follows: TGTGCCAGCAGCGTTGGGACTGGAGCGGGAGGAGGTGAGCAGTTCTTC.

This clonotype appeared a single time. Germline is not matched at one junction end, which may reflect a read error. The chain employs TRBV7-2 and TRBJ2-1; D may be TRBD1 (5 bases). The CDR3 is made up of 14 amino acids. CDR1 is SGHTA, CDR2 FQGNSA, per germline. CDR3 in amino acids: CASSVPRVRDELFF. DNA for the CDR3: TGTGCCAGCAGCGTCCCCCGGGTCAGGGATGAGCTGTTCTTC.

This clonotype has just a few counts. CDR3 loop: CASRVDRYYNEQYF. Here the CDR3 DNA reads TGTGCCAGCAGGGTGGACAGATACTACAATGAGCAGTACTTC. The chain links TRBV28 to TRBJ2-1, with a possible D match to TRBD1 (6 bases). Matching the DNA end better, TRBJ2-7 makes the J call doubtful. The CDR3 consists of 14 residues. CDR1 MDHEN and CDR2 SYDVKM come from the germline V gene.

This clonotype was seen a handful of times. The V gene is TRBV6-5, the J gene TRBJ2-1; D unresolved. The J call is doubtful: the DNA matches TRBJ2-5 better. Germline V gives CDR1 MNHEY, CDR2 SVGAGI. The CDR3 covers 14 residues. The CDR3 region has the DNA TGTGCCAGCAGTTACGCGTGGAGCCAAGAGACCCAGTACTTC. This translates into CASSYAWSQETQYF.

This chain joins TRBV27 and TRBJ2-1; possible D gene TRBD1, 5 bases. Per germline, CDR1 MNHEY and CDR2 SMNVEV (reference sequence). The V and J ends lost 10 bases and 7 bases respectively, with 11 bases between them. This CDR3 has 11 amino acids. CDR3 loop: CATIRQNEQFF. The DNA for the CDR3 is TGTGCCACCATCAGACAGAATGAGCAGTTCTTC.